This TCR beta chain is from a study of cytomegalovirus exposure and HLA in healthy donors. Overall study results and limits: By HLA locus, TCR association rates varied in a later analysis, with DRB1 showing the most and HLA-C the fewest.

As for this clone: Its antigen is not identified.

60 Vbeta and 13 Jbeta primers were used in PCR. Measured with immunoSEQ multiplex PCR; TCRdb has only the in-frame clones, and not every one. This sample's table has 200,000 to 250,000 clones. The V and J ends lost 6 bases and 6 bases, in that order; junction bases with no gene match: 7. The V gene's germline CDR1 is MNHEY and CDR2 SVGAGI. CDR3 length equals 14 residues. The sample taken for sequencing was PBMCs. This clonotype was sampled from a woman younger than 45 in good health and CMV-seropositive. This chain links TRBV6-5 with TRBJ2-1, with 8 bases aligning to TRBD1. CDR3 in amino acids: CASSTGTGTNEQFF. The CDR3 DNA is TGTGCCAGCAGCACCGGGACAGGAACCAATGAGCAGTTCTTC.